Listed below are T cell receptor beta chains from one sample, sequenced in a study of cytomegalovirus exposure and HLA in healthy donors. Sequenced by immunoSEQ multiplex PCR; TCRdb stores in-frame clones only, minus some. The sample records about 170,000 clones, 86% being singletons. The sample taken for sequencing was PBMCs. The source is a man between 18 and 29 years old in good health and CMV-seropositive. The CDR3 runs from the conserved cysteine through the conserved F or W.

TRBV2,CASRPLGLAANTGELFF
TRBV7-2,CASSSYLQKARDGYTF
TRBV28,CASSPMGDRPYEQYF
TRBV10-3,CAIRTSGGSYEQYF
TRBV19,CASSRTSSYNEQFF
TRBV15,CATSRGDRNTGELFF
TRBV9,CASSFPTSGGVNEQFF
TRBV7-3,CASSFNRNTEAFF
TRBV15,CATWGTGFSGGYTF
TRBV9,CASSDGTSGSNTQYF
TRBV29-1,CSSTGGGGQETQYF
TRBV9,CASSVGWQGTSGETQYF
TRBV6-6,CASSRGQGLSPLHF
TRBV13,CASSLVGEQETQYF
TRBV7-9,CASSLGYESSGNTIYF
TRBV4-2,CASSDETGATEAFF
TRBV2,CASSGQGDSYGYTF
TRBV21-1,CASSNDRAGNTIYF
TRBV4-3,CASSQDLILYEQYF
TRBV6-1,CASSEDGGTEAFF
TRBV18,CASFGSSYEQYF
TRBV28,CASSPGWLGTTYGYTF
TRBV30,CAWRRVAGNTEAFF
TRBV7-6,CATAREAHSNQPQHF
TRBV16,CASRGGMDQPQHF
TRBV19,CASSWSGDQPQHF
TRBV30,CAWSSLTGSGSPLHF
TRBV9,CASGRDNEQFF
TRBV5-1,CASSRNTGELFF
TRBV4-3,CASSLTGTSGDYEQYF
TRBV9,CASSEDMGTDTQYF
TRBV18,CASSPSGGARSYNEQFF
TRBV27,CASSLWEGHYGYTF
TRBV5-1,CASSLAGRSEQFF
TRBV7-3,CASTVDRGAGELFF